The clone carrying this T cell receptor beta chain was seen a handful of times. MiXCR, run by TCRdb on the RT-PCR reads, gives a single entry per CDR3 protein. The sample carries about 680,000 distinct CDR3 sequences, 12% to 15% recorded once. The V and J ends lost 3 bases and 7 bases, in that order; junction bases with no gene match: 6. The germline gives CDR1 SGDLS, CDR2 YYNGEE. The CDR3 totals 14 residues. This chain links TRBV9 with TRBJ1-5, with 8 positions matching TRBD1. Sequenced input: memory CD4+ T cells from blood. This TCR came from a female donor in good health, serving as a healthy control. This chain's CDR3 is CASSAGGAGQPQHF. The CDR3 nucleotides read TGTGCCAGCAGCGCAGGGGGCGCGGGGCAGCCCCAGCATTTT.